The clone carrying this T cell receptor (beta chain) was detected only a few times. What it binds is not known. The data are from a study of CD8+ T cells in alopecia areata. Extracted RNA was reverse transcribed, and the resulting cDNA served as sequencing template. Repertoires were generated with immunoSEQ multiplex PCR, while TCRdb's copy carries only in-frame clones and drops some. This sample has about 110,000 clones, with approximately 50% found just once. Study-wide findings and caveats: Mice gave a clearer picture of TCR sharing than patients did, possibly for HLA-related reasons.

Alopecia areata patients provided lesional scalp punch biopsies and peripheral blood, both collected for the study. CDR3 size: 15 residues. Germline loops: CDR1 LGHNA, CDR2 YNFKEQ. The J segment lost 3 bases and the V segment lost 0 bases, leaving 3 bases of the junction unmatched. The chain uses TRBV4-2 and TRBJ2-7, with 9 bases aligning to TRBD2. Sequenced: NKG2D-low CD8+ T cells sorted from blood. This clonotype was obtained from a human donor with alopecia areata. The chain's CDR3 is CASSQDTSGYYEQYF. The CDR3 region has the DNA TGTGCCAGCAGCCAAGATACTAGCGGGTACTACGAGCAGTACTTC.